This T cell receptor (beta chain) was sequenced in a study of blood T cells in healthy people across ages. Study findings and constraints: TCR beta diversity, measured per million T cells, fell in a roughly linear way with age. In long-lived donors, naive CD4+ cell counts and diversity exceeded those of aged donors.

As regards this clonotype: What it binds is unknown. A much larger clone differs by one base, so this may be a read error.

Peripheral blood, roughly 9.3 milliliters per donor, was collected. Between the trimmed V and J ends, which lost 2 bases and 2 bases, there was a span of 8 bases. This CDR3 region has 14 residues. Germline V lookup: CDR1 MNHNY, CDR2 SVGAGI (reference sequence). A J-beta primer mix and a sample-barcoded 5' primer were used in a second PCR of about 7 to 12 cycles. Every molecule of cDNA carried a tag from a template-switch adaptor with 12 random nucleotides. TCRdb used MiXCR to reprocess the 5' RACE reads, holding one entry per CDR3 protein. The data hold some 670,000 distinct CDR3 sequences, with approximately 52% observed a single time.

V usage is TRBV6-6 and J usage is TRBJ2-3; D unresolved. The sequence derives from a woman older than 75 in good health. Sequenced: blood. The CDR3 DNA is TGTGCCAGCAGTTACCCTACTAACACAGATACGCAGTATTTT. Protein: CASSYPTNTDTQYF.